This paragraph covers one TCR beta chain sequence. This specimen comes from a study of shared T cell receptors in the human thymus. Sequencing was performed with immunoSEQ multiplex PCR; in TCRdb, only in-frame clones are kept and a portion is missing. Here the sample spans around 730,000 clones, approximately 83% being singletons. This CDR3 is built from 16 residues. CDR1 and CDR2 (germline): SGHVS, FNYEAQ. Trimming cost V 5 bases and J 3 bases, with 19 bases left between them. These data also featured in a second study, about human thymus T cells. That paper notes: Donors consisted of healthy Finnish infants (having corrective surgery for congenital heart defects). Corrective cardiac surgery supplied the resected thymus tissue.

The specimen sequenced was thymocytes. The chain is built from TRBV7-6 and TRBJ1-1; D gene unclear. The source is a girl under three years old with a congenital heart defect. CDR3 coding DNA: TGTGCCAGCAGCCCCCCTCGTGGCATCGGAGACACTGAAGCTTTCTTT. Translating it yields CASSPPRGIGDTEAFF.